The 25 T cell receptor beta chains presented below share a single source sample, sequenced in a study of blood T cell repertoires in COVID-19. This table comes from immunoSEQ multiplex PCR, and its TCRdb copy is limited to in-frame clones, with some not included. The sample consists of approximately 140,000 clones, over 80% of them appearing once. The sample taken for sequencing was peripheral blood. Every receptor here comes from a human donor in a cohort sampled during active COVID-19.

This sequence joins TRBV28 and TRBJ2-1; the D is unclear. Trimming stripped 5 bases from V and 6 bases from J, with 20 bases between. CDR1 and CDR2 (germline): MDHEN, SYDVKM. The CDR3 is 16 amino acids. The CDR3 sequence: CASSPSSQPRSNEQFF. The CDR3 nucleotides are TGTGCCAGCAGTCCTTCCTCGCAACCCCGGAGCAATGAGCAGTTCTTC.

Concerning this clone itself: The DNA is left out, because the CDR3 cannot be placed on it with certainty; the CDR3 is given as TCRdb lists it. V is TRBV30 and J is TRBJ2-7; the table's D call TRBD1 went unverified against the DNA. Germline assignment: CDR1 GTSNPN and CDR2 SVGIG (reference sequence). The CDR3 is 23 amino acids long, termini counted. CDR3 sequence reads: CAWFPTGVPTSSTSGRRSYEQYF.

CDR3 coding DNA: TGTGCCAGCAGTTACGGCGGCAGGGGAAATGAGCAGTTCTTC. Its translation: CASSYGGRGNEQFF. The chain uses TRBV6-2 or TRBV6-3 and TRBJ2-1, with a possible D match to TRBD1 (6 bases). With 2 bases removed from V and 7 bases from J, the gap between germline ends came to 12 bases. This CDR3 spans 14 amino acids. From germline, CDR1 is MNHEY and CDR2 SVGEGT.

CDR3 sequence reads: CASSPTGGEGYTF. In DNA form, the CDR3 reads TGTGCCAGCAGCCCTACAGGGGGTGAGGGCTACACCTTC. The chain links TRBV7-3 to TRBJ1-2; 8 bases line up with TRBD1. The CDR3 consists of 13 residues. Germline V gives CDR1 SGHTA, CDR2 FQGTGA. V lost 5 bases and J lost 8; bases outside the gene matches: 7.

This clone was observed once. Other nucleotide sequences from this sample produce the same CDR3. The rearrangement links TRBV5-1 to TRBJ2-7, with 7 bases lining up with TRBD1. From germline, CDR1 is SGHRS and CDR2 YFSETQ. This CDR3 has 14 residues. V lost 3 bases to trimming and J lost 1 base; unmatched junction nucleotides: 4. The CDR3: CASSSRDSSYEQYF. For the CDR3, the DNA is TGCGCCAGCAGCTCCCGGGACAGTTCCTACGAGCAGTACTTC. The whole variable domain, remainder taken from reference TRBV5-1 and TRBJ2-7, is KAGVTQTPRYLIKTRGQQVTLSCSPISGHRSVSWYQQTPGQGLQFLFEYFSETQRNKGNFPGRFSGRQFSNSRSEMNVSTLELGDSALYLCASSSRDSSYEQYFGPGTRLTVT.

CDR3 DNA sequence: TGTGCCAGCCCCGGTTCCCAGCAGACGGGGAATGAGCAGTTCTTC. As protein: CASPGSQQTGNEQFF. The chain links TRBV9 to TRBJ2-1; D is possibly TRBD2 (5 bases). The CDR3 is made up of 15 amino acids. Per the germline V gene, CDR1 is SGDLS and CDR2 is YYNGEE. Deletions cut 7 bases from V and 7 bases from J, with 21 bases between.

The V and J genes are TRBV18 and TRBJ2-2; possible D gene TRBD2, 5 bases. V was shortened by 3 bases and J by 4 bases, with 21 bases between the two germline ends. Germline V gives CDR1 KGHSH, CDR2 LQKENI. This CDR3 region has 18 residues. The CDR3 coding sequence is TGTGCCAGCTCACCGCGATTGGACGGAGGATGGGGCACCGGGGAGCTGTTTTTT. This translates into CASSPRLDGGWGTGELFF. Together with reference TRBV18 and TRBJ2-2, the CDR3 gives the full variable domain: NAGVMQNPRHLVRRRGQEARLRCSPMKGHSHVYWYRQLPEEGLKFMVYLQKENIIDESGMPKERFSAEFPKEGPSILRIQQVVRGDSAAYFCASSPRLDGGWGTGELFFGEGSRLTVL.

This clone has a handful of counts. The CDR3 coding sequence is TGTGCCAGCAGCCCACGGGACAGGGTCGGCACCGGGGAGCTGTTTTTT. This encodes CASSPRDRVGTGELFF. This chain links TRBV9 with TRBJ2-2; 9 bases align to TRBD1. Germline V CDR1 and CDR2: SGDLS, YYNGEE. The CDR3 consists of 16 residues. V trimming: 4 bases; J trimming: 4 bases; junction bases outside the gene matches: 8.

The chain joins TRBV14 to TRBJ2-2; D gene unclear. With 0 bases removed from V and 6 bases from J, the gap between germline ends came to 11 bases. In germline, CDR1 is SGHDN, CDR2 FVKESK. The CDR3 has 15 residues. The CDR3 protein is CASSQDGPKAGELFF. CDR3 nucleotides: TGTGCCAGCAGCCAAGATGGGCCGAAAGCCGGGGAGCTGTTTTTT.

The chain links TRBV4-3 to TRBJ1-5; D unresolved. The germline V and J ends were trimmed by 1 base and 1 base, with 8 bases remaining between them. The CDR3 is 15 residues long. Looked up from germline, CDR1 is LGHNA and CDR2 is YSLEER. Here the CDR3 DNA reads TGCGCCAGCAGCCAAGTGAGGGTGAGCAATCAGCCCCAGCATTTT. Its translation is CASSQVRVSNQPQHF.

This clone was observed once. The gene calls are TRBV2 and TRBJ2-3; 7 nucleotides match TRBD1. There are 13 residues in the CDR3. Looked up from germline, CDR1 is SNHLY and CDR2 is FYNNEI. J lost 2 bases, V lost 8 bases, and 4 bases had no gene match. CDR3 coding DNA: TGTGCCAGCGGGACAGATATCACAGATACGCAGTATTTT. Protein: CASGTDITDTQYF. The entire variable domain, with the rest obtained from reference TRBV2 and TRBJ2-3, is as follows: EPEVTQTPSHQVTQMGQEVILRCVPISNHLYFYWYRQILGQKVEFLVSFYNNEISEKSEIFDDQFSVERPDGSNFTLKIRSTKLEDSAMYFCASGTDITDTQYFGPGTRLTVL.

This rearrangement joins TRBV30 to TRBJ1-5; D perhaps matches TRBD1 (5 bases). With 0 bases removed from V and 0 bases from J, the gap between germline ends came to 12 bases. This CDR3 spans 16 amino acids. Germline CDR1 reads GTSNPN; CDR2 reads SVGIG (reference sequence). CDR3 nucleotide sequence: TGTGCCTGGAGTGTGCAGGGAAGGTATAGCAATCAGCCCCAGCATTTT. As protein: CAWSVQGRYSNQPQHF.

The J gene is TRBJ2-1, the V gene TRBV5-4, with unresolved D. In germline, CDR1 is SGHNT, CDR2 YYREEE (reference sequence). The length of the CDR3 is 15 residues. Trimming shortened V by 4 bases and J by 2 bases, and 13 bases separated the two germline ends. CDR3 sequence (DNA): TGTGCCAGCAGCCGAGACCTGGGCACCTACAATGAGCAGTTCTTC. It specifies CASSRDLGTYNEQFF.

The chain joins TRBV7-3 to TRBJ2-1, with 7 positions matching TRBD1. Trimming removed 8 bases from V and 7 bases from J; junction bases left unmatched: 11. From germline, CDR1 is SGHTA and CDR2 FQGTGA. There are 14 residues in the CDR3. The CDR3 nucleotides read TGTGCCAGCTCCCAGGGGGACGAAGGGAATGAGCAGTTCTTC. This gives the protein CASSQGDEGNEQFF.

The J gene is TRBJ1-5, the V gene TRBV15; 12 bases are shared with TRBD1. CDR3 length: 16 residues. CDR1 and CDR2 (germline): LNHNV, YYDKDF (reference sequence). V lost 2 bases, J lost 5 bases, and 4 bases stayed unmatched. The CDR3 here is CATSRRGQGAYQPQHF. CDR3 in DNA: TGTGCCACCAGCAGAAGGGGACAGGGGGCTTATCAGCCCCAGCATTTT.

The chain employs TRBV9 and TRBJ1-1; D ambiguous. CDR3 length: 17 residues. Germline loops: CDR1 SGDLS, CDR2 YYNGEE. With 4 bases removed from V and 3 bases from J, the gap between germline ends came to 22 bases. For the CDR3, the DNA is TGTGCCAGCAGCCAGCCGTTCGGGTCATCCGGGTACACTGAAGCTTTCTTT. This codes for CASSQPFGSSGYTEAFF.

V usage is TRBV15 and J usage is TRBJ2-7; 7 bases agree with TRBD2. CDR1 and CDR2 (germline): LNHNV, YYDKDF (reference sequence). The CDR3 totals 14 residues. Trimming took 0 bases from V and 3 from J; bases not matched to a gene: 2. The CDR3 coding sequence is TGTGCCACCAGCAGAGAACTAGCGAACTACGAGCAGTACTTC. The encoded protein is CATSRELANYEQYF.

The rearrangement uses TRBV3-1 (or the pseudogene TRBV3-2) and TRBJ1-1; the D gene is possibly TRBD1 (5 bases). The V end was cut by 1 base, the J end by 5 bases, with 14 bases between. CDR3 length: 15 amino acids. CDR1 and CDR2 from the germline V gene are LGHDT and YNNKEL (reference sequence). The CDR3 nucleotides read TGTGCCAGCAGCCAAGCTCACTCAGGGAAAACTGAAGCTTTCTTT. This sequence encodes CASSQAHSGKTEAFF.

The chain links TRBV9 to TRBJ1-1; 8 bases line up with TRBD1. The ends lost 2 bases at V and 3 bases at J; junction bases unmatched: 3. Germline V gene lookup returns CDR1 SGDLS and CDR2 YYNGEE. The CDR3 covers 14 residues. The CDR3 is CASSVQGADTEAFF. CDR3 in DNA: TGTGCCAGCAGCGTTCAGGGGGCCGACACTGAAGCTTTCTTT.

This chain's CDR3 is CASSQEPGLANEDTQYF. The CDR3 DNA reads as TGTGCCAGCAGCCAAGAGCCGGGACTAGCGAACGAGGATACGCAGTATTTT. The genes are TRBV4-2 and TRBJ2-3, with 10 positions matching TRBD2. CDR3 length: 17 residues. V dropped 0 bases and J dropped 6; count of bases not matched to a gene: 9. Per the germline V gene, CDR1 is LGHNA and CDR2 is YNFKEQ.

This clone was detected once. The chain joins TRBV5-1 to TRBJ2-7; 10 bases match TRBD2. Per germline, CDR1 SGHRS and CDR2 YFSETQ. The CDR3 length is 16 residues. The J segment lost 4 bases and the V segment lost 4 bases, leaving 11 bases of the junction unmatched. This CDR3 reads CASSPQAGGPSYEQYF. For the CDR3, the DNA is TGCGCCAGCAGCCCTCAAGCGGGAGGGCCTTCATACGAGCAGTACTTC.

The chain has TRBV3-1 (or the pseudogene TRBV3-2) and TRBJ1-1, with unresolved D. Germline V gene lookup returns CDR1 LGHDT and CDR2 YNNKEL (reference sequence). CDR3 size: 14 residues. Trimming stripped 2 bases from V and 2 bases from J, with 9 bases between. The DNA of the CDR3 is TGTGCCAGCAGCCAAAAAGCGCGAAACACTGAAGCTTTCTTT. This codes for CASSQKARNTEAFF.

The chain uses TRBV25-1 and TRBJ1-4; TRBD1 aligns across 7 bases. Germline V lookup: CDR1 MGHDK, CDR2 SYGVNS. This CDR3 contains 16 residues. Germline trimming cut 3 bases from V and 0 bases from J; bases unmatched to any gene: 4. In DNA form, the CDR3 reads TGTGCCAGCAGTGAGGACAGGTTTGCAACTAATGAAAAACTGTTTTTT. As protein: CASSEDRFATNEKLFF. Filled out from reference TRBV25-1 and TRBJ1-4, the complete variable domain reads EADIYQTPRYLVIGTGKKITLECSQTMGHDKMYWYQQDPGMELHLIHYSYGVNSTEKGDLSSESTVSRIRTEHFPLTLESARPSHTSQYLCASSEDRFATNEKLFFGSGTQLSVL.

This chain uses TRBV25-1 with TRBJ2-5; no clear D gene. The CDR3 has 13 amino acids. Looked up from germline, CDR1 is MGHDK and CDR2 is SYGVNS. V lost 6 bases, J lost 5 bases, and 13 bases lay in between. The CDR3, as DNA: TGTGCCAGCAGATCAACACCCGGGGAGACCCAGTACTTC. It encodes CASRSTPGETQYF. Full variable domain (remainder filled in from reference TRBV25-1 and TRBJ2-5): EADIYQTPRYLVIGTGKKITLECSQTMGHDKMYWYQQDPGMELHLIHYSYGVNSTEKGDLSSESTVSRIRTEHFPLTLESARPSHTSQYLCASRSTPGETQYFGPGTRLLVL.

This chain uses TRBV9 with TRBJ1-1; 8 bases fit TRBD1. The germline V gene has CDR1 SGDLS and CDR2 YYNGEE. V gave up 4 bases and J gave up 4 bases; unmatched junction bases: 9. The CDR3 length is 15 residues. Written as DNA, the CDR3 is TGTGCCAGCAGCCCCGGACAGGGCAGAAGCACTGAAGCTTTCTTT. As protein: CASSPGQGRSTEAFF. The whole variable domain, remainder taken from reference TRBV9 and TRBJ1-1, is DSGVTQTPKHLITATGQRVTLRCSPRSGDLSVYWYQQSLDQGLQFLIQYYNGEERAKGNILERFSAQQFPDLHSELNLSSLELGDSALYFCASSPGQGRSTEAFFGQGTRLTVV.